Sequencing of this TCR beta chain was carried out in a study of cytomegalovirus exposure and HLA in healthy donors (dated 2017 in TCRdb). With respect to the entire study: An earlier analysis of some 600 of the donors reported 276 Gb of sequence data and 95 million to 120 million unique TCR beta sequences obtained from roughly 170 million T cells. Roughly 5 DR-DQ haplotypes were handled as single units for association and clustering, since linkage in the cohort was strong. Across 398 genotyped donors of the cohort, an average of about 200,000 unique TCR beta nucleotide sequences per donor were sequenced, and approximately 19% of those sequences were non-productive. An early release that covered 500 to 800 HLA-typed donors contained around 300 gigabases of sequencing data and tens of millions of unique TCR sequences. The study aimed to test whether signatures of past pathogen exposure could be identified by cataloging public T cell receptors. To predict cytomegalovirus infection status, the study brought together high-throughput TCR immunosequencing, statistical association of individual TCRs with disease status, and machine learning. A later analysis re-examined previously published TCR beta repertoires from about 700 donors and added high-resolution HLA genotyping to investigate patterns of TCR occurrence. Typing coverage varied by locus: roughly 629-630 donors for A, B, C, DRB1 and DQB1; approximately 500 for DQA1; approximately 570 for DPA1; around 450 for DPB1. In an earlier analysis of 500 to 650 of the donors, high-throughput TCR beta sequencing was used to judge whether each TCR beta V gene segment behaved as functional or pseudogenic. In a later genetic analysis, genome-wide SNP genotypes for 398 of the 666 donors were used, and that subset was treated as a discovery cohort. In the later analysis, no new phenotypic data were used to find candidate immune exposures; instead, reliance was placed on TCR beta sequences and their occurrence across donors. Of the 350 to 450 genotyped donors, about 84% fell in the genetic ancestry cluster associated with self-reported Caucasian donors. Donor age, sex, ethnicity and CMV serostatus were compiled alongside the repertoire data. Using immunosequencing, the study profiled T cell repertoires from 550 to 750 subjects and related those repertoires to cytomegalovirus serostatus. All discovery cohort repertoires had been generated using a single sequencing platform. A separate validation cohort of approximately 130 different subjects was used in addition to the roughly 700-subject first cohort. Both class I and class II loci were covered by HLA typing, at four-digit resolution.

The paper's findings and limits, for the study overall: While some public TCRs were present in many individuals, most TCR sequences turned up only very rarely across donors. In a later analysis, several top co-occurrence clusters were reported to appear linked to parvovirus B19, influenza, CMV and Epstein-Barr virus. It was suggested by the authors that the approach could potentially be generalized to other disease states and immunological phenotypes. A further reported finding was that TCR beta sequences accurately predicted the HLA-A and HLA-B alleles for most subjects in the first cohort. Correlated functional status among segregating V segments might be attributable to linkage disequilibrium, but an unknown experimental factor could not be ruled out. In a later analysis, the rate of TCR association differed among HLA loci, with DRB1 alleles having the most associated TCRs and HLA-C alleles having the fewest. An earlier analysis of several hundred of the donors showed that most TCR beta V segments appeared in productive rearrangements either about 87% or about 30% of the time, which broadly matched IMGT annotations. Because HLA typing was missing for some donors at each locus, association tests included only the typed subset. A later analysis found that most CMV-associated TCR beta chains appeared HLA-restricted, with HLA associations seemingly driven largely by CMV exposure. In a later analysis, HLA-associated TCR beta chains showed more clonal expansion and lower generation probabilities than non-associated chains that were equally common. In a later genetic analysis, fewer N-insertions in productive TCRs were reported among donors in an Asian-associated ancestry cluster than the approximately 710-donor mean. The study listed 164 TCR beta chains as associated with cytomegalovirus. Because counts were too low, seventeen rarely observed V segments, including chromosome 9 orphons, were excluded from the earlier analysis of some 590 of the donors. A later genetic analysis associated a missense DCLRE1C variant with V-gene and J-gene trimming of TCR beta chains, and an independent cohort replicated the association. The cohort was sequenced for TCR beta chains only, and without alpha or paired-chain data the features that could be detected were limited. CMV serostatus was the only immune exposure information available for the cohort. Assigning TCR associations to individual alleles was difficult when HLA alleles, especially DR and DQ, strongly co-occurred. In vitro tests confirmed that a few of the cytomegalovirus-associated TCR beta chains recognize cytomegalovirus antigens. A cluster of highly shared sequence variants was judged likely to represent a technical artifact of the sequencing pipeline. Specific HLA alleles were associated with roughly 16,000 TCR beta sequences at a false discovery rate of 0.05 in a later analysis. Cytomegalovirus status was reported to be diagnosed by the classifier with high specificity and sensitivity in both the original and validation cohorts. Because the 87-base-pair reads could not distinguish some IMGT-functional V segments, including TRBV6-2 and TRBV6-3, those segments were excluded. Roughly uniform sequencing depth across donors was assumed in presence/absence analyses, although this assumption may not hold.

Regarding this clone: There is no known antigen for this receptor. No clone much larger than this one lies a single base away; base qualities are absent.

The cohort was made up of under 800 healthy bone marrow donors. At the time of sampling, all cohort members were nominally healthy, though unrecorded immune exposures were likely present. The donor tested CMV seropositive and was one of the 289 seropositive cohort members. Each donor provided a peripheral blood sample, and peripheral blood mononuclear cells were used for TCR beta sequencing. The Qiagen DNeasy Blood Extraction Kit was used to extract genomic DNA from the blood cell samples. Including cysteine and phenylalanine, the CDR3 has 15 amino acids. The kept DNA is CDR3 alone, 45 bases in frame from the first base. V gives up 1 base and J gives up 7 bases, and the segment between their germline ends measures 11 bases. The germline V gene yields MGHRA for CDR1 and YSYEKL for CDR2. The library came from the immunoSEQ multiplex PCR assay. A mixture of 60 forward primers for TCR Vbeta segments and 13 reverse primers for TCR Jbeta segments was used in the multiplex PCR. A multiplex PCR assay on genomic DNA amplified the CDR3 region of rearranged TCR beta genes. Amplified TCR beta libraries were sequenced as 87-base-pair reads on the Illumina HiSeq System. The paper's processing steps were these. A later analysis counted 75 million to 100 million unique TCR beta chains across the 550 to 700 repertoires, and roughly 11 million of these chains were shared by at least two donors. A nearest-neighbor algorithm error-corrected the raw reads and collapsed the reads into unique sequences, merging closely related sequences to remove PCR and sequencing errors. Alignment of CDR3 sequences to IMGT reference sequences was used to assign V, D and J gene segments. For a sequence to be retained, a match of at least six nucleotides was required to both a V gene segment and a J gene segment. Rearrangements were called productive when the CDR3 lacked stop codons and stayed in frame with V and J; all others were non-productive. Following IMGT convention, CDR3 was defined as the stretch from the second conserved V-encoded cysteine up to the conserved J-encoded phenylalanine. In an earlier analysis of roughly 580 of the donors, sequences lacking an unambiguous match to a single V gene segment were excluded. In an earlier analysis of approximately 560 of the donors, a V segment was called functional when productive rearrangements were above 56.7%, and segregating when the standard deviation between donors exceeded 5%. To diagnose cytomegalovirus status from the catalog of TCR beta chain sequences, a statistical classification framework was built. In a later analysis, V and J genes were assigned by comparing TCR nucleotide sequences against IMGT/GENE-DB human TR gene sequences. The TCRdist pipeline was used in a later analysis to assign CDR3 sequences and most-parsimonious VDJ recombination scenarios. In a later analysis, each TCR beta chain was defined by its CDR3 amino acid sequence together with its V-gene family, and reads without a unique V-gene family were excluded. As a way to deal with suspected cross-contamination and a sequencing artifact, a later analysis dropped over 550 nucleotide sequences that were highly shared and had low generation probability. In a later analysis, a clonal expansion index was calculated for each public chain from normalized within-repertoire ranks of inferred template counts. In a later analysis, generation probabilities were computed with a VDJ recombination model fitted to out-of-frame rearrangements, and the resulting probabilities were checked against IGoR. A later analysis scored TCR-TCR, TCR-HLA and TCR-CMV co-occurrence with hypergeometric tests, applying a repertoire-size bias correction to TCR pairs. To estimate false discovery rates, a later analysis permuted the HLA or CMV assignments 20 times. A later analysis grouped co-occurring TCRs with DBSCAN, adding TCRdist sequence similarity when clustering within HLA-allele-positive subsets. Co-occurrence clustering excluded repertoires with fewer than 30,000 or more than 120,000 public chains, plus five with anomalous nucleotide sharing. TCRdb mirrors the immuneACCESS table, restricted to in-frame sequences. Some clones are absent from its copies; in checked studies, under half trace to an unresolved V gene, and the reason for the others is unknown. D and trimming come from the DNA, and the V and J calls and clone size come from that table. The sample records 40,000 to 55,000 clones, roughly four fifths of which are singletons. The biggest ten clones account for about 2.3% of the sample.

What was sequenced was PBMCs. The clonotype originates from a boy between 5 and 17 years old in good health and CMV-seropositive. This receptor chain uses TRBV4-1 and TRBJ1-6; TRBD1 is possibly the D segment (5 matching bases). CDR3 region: CASSQVIQGNSPLHF. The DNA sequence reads TGCGCCAGCAGCCAAGTAATCCAGGGAAATTCACCCCTCCACTTT.